This T cell receptor (beta chain) originates from a study of cytomegalovirus exposure and HLA in healthy donors. Study as a whole: Per a later analysis, the approximately 690 first-cohort and fewer than 150 validation repertoires shared one platform. Overall study findings and caveats: Rarity held for most TCR sequences, but there were some public TCRs that occurred in many donors. The study flagged some 170 TCR beta chains as cytomegalovirus-associated.

The table came from immunoSEQ multiplex PCR; TCRdb's copy has only in-frame clones and leaves some out. In the table there are more than 300,000 clones, 86% of which are singletons. The donors were in the approximately 120-subject validation cohort; that cohort was separate from the approximately 700-subject first cohort. For this clone: Its target is not known.

V gave up 2 bases and J gave up 4 bases; unmatched junction bases: 5. The CDR3 sequence is 16 residues long. The germline V gene encodes CDR1 SGHAT and CDR2 FQNNGV. The specimen was PBMCs. The sequence derives from a woman aged 18-35 years in good health and CMV-seronegative. The rearrangement uses TRBV11-2 and TRBJ2-2; 9 bases line up with TRBD2. The CDR3 nucleotides are TGTGCCAGCAGCTTACTAGCGGGGAGGGGCACCGGGGAGCTGTTTTTT. This gives the protein CASSLLAGRGTGELFF.